The 10 T cell receptor beta chains reported below all come from one sample, sequenced in a study of T cell repertoires in cytomegalovirus infection (dated by TCRdb to about 2019). Sequencing was performed on an Illumina HiSeq 1500. TCRdb cleaned the public reads at Q25 with fastp, built clones with MiXCR and kept in-frame beta chains. One record per CDR3 amino acid sequence lists the most common genes and DNA. The sample table shows tens of thousands of distinct CDR3 sequences, and 3.5% to 4% are seen once. The ten biggest clones cover 20% to 25% of the sample. The sequenced material came from PBMCs. The source of these receptors is a human donor in good health (CMV status not recorded). Some clones in this sample may be carry-over from other donors' samples.

In this sample, this clonotype turned up many times. The chain has TRBV7-7 and TRBJ1-1; 7 bases agree with TRBD1. The CDR3 has 17 amino acids. The junction had 13 bases not matched to a gene; V was cut back by 5 bases and J by 1 base. Germline V CDR1 and CDR2: SSHAT, FNYEAQ (reference sequence). The CDR3 protein is CASSPTQRQGGNTEAFF. CDR3 in DNA: TGTGCCAGCAGCCCCACACAAAGACAGGGAGGGAACACTGAAGCTTTCTTT. Supplemented by reference TRBV7-7 and TRBJ1-1, the full variable domain reads GAGVSQSPRYKVTKRGQDVTLRCDPISSHATLYWYQQALGQGPEFLTYFNYEAQPDKSGLPSDRFSAERPEGSISTLTIQRTEQRDSAMYRCASSPTQRQGGNTEAFFGQGTRLTVV.

This clonotype was observed many times. The gene calls are TRBV7-2 and TRBJ2-5; D perhaps matches TRBD1 (6 bases). Trimming pared 1 base from V and 3 bases from J, leaving 15 bases between. The CDR3 contains 16 residues. CDR1 and CDR2 (germline): SGHTA, FQGNSA. Here the CDR3 DNA reads TGTGCCAGCAGCTTAGGAGACGGGACACCAAAAGAGACCCAGTACTTC. This gives the protein CASSLGDGTPKETQYF.

This clonotype was seen at least ten times. The chain links TRBV6-6 to TRBJ2-3; D is unresolved. Between the trimmed V and J ends, which lost 8 bases and 4 bases, there was a span of 7 bases. Germline CDR1 MNHNY, CDR2 SVGAGI (reference sequence). CDR3 length: 11 amino acids. The CDR3 loop reads CASGLADTQYF. The CDR3, as DNA: TGTGCCAGCGGGTTAGCAGATACGCAGTATTTT.

This clonotype has at least ten counts. V gene TRBV25-1 combines with J gene TRBJ1-2; D is possibly TRBD1 (5 bases). In germline, CDR1 is MGHDK, CDR2 SYGVNS. The CDR3 totals 14 residues. Trimming removed 4 bases from V and 3 bases from J, with 12 bases in between. CDR3 amino acids: CASSGTAGDYGYTF. CDR3 DNA sequence: TGTGCCAGCAGTGGGACGGCGGGGGACTATGGCTACACCTTC.

Ten or more counts support this clonotype. The rearrangement joins TRBV7-2 to TRBJ2-2, with 9 positions matching TRBD1. Germline trimming cut 1 base from V and 4 bases from J; bases unmatched to any gene: 4. This CDR3 comprises 16 residues. Germline loops: CDR1 SGHTA, CDR2 FQGNSA. The CDR3 region has the DNA TGTGCCAGCAGCTTAGTGGGGACAGGGATCACCGGGGAGCTGTTTTTT. Amino acids: CASSLVGTGITGELFF.

Many counts were recorded for this clonotype. V gene TRBV7-2 combines with J gene TRBJ2-7, with D maybe TRBD1 (6 bases). V was trimmed by 2 bases and J by 6 bases, leaving 8 bases between them. The CDR3 is 12 amino acids. Germline V lookup: CDR1 SGHTA, CDR2 FQGNSA. The CDR3 is CASSLQGSEQYF. CDR3 DNA: TGTGCCAGCAGCTTACAGGGGAGCGAGCAGTACTTC. The whole variable domain, filled in from reference TRBV7-2 and TRBJ2-7, reads GAGVSQSPSNKVTEKGKDVELRCDPISGHTALYWYRQSLGQGLEFLIYFQGNSAPDKSGLPSDRFSAERTGGSVSTLTIQRTQQEDSAVYLCASSLQGSEQYFGPGTRLTVT.

The sample holds many counts of this clonotype. A junction end diverges from the germline sequence, so it may reflect a read error. The gene calls are TRBV7-9 and TRBJ2-1; a possible D gene is TRBD1 (5 bases). Per the germline V gene, CDR1 is SEHNR and CDR2 is FQNEAQ (reference sequence). The CDR3 covers 12 residues. The CDR3 nucleotides read TGTGCCAGCAGCTGGGGCTACGATGAGCAGTTCTTC. It encodes CASSWGYDEQFF.

Ten or more counts support this clonotype. The rearrangement joins TRBV7-2 to TRBJ2-1, with D perhaps TRBD2 (6 bases). CDR3 length: 17 residues. Per the germline V gene, CDR1 is SGHTA and CDR2 is FQGNSA. Trimming pared 2 bases from V and 1 base from J, leaving 15 bases between. In DNA, the CDR3 is TGTGCCAGCAGCTTATCCGGAAGGCGGGGTTCCTACAATGAGCAGTTCTTC. This translates into CASSLSGRRGSYNEQFF.

There are many counts of this clonotype. V gene TRBV27 combines with J gene TRBJ1-2; 9 bases line up with TRBD1. The CDR3 length is 16 residues. Trimming at V came to 3 bases and at J to 8 bases, leaving 13 bases not matched to a gene. Germline lookup yields CDR1 MNHEY and CDR2 SMNVEV (reference sequence). In DNA form, the CDR3 reads TGTGCCAGCAGTTTGAAGCCGCCGGGACAGGGATACGGCTACACCTTC. It specifies CASSLKPPGQGYGYTF.

The chain couples TRBV12-5 to TRBJ1-5; no firm D call. The ends were cut back, 3 bases at V and 5 bases at J, with 8 bases in the middle. The germline V gene has CDR1 LGHNT and CDR2 FRNRAP. CDR3 length: 13 residues. The CDR3 is CASGFGGDQPQHF. DNA of the CDR3: TGTGCTAGTGGTTTTGGAGGTGATCAGCCCCAGCATTTT.